The 2 T cell receptor beta chains below were found in one sample sequenced in a study of OX40 agonist ivuxolimab in advanced cancers. The assay was immunoSEQ multiplex PCR, and TCRdb's table has in-frame clones only and misses some. The sample consists of roughly 70,000 clones, roughly 90% of them appearing once. Sequenced material: CD4+ or CD8+ T cells sorted from blood, taken in a trial of the OX40 agonist ivuxolimab. These receptors all come from an adult with an advanced solid tumor such as melanoma, head and neck, liver or kidney cancer.

Here the CDR3 DNA reads TGTGCCTGGACAAAGGGGGCAGGGGCCTTCACAGATACGCAGTATTTT. It translates to CAWTKGAGAFTDTQYF. J is TRBJ2-3 and V is TRBV30, with 7 bases aligning to TRBD1. Germline CDR1 GTSNPN, CDR2 SVGIG (reference sequence). This CDR3 has 16 amino acids. V was pared by 4 bases and J by 2 bases, with 12 bases of the junction left unmatched.

The V and J genes are TRBV28 and TRBJ1-2, with D possibly matching TRBD1 (5 bases). This CDR3 spans 15 amino acids. Germline V gene lookup returns CDR1 MDHEN and CDR2 SYDVKM. Trimming cost V 6 bases and J 5 bases, with 19 bases left between them. The CDR3 DNA is TGTGCCAGCAGGATCGAGACAGCCTCGTTTTATGGCTACACCTTC. Translating gives CASRIETASFYGYTF.